This T cell receptor beta chain was found in a study of chemoradiotherapy in HPV16-positive cancers. Remarks on this clone: Its antigen is unidentified.

The V end lost 6 bases, the J end lost 4 bases, and 14 bases lay between the germline ends. The CDR3 consists of 14 residues. Germline CDR1 is SGHKS and CDR2 is YYEKEE (reference sequence). Sequencing used immunoSEQ multiplex PCR; TCRdb keeps in-frame clones, though not all of them. This sample has more than 15,000 clones; approximately 75% occur once, and the top ten carry 9.5% to 12%. Study-wide results and caveats: Non-HPV-specific T cells did not expand in tumors during treatment, whereas candidate HPV-specific clones and E7-related motifs did.

The origin of this receptor is a human donor with HPV-associated anogenital cancer. The sample was acquired from a patient who underwent chemoradiotherapy. This rearrangement joins TRBV5-5 to TRBJ2-1; D perhaps matches TRBD2 (6 bases). As DNA, the CDR3 is TGTGCCAGCAACCCGGACTACGCATACAATGAGCAGTTCTTC. Encoded protein: CASNPDYAYNEQFF. Filled out from reference TRBV5-5 and TRBJ2-1, the complete variable domain reads DAGVTQSPTHLIKTRGQQVTLRCSPISGHKSVSWYQQVLGQGPQFIFQYYEKEERGRGNFPDRFSARQFPNYSSELNVNALLLGDSALYLCASNPDYAYNEQFFGPGTRLTVL.